This T cell receptor (beta chain) derives from a study of T-cell reconstitution after alpha-beta-depleted transplantation in children (dated by TCRdb to the mid-2010s). Background for the entire study: Using TCR repertoire profiling, the study followed T-cell immune reconstitution in a quantitative way in children after TCRalphabeta/CD19-depleted allogeneic hematopoietic cell transplantation.

CDR1 is given as SGHTA and CDR2 as FQGNSA, both from the germline V gene. The CDR3 covers 16 residues, taking in both the cysteine and the phenylalanine. Only the CDR3 DNA stays, 48 bases, in frame from base 1. Deletion took 4 bases off V and 4 bases off J, with a span of 19 bases between the germline ends. This clonotype has ten or more counts. Its antigen remains undetermined. No much larger clone is present one base from it, and per-base qualities are unavailable. The sample's treatment or condition, from its label and the paper: allogeneic hematopoietic cell transplantation with graft depleted of TCRalphabeta T cells and CD19 B cells. TCRalphabeta/CD19-depleted allogeneic hematopoietic cell grafts were given to the transplant recipients, all of whom were children. Broad study findings and their caveats: The frequencies of hyperexpanded clones fell over the following months, and after one year, T-cell counts and TCRbeta diversity were mostly attributed to newly produced T cells. The apparently early recovery of alphabetaT-cell counts about two months after transplant reportedly depended on only several hundred rapidly expanded clones that came from non-depleted graft cells. The high TCRbeta diversity at day 60 in some patients was ascribed to recipient T cells and intrathymic progenitors that had survived conditioning.

The library was produced with PCR. Sequencing was carried out with an Illumina HiSeq 2500. TCR libraries were prepared with molecular barcoding, using unique molecular identifiers to normalize TCRbeta repertoire quantification. The raw public data were reprocessed by TCRdb itself: fastp quality trimming at Q25, MiXCR clonotype calling, in-frame beta chains only. Rows are combined by CDR3 protein, so each entry shows the most common genes and DNA. Across this sample there are 450,000 to 600,000 distinct CDR3 sequences, with roughly a tenth seen only once. About 2.1% of the sample goes to the ten largest clones.

The receptor was isolated from a child aged 2-9 years with inherited bone marrow failure, due to receive a stem cell transplant. The rearranged chain carries TRBV7-2 and TRBJ1-2; TRBD1 is perhaps the D gene, given 6 matching bases. The material was PBMCs, obtained before TCRalphabeta/CD19-depleted stem cell transplant. The nucleotides are TGTGCCAGCAGCTCCACCCTTGGGGGCGCCGGCTATGGCTACACCTTC. It is translated as CASSSTLGGAGYGYTF. Full variable domain (CDR3 extended with the reference TRBV7-2 and TRBJ1-2 proteins): GAGVSQSPSNKVTEKGKDVELRCDPISGHTALYWYRQSLGQGLEFLIYFQGNSAPDKSGLPSDRFSAERTGGSVSTLTIQRTQQEDSAVYLCASSSTLGGAGYGYTFGSGTRLTVV.